The T cell receptor (beta chain) under discussion was sequenced for a study of blood T cell repertoires in COVID-19. About the study: Researchers got acute and convalescent COVID-19 samples from the United States, Italy and Spain. T cells, B-cell-depleted T cells, or PBMCs supplied cDNA or gDNA.

This table comes from immunoSEQ multiplex PCR, and its TCRdb copy is limited to in-frame clones, with some not included. Here the sample spans 200,000 or so clones, 70% to 90% being singletons. The specimen sequenced was peripheral blood. This clonotype originated in a man in his sixties or seventies with active or convalescent COVID-19.

DNA of the CDR3: TGTGCCAGCACCGAGATCCCAAGGACAGGGGGCTACGGGGCCAACGTCCTGACTTTC. Translating gives CASTEIPRTGGYGANVLTF. J is TRBJ2-6 and V is TRBV28; 11 nucleotides align to TRBD1. V lost 7 bases to trimming and J lost 4 bases; unmatched junction nucleotides: 15. The germline CDR1 and CDR2 sequences are MDHEN and SYDVKM. This CDR3 spans 19 amino acids.